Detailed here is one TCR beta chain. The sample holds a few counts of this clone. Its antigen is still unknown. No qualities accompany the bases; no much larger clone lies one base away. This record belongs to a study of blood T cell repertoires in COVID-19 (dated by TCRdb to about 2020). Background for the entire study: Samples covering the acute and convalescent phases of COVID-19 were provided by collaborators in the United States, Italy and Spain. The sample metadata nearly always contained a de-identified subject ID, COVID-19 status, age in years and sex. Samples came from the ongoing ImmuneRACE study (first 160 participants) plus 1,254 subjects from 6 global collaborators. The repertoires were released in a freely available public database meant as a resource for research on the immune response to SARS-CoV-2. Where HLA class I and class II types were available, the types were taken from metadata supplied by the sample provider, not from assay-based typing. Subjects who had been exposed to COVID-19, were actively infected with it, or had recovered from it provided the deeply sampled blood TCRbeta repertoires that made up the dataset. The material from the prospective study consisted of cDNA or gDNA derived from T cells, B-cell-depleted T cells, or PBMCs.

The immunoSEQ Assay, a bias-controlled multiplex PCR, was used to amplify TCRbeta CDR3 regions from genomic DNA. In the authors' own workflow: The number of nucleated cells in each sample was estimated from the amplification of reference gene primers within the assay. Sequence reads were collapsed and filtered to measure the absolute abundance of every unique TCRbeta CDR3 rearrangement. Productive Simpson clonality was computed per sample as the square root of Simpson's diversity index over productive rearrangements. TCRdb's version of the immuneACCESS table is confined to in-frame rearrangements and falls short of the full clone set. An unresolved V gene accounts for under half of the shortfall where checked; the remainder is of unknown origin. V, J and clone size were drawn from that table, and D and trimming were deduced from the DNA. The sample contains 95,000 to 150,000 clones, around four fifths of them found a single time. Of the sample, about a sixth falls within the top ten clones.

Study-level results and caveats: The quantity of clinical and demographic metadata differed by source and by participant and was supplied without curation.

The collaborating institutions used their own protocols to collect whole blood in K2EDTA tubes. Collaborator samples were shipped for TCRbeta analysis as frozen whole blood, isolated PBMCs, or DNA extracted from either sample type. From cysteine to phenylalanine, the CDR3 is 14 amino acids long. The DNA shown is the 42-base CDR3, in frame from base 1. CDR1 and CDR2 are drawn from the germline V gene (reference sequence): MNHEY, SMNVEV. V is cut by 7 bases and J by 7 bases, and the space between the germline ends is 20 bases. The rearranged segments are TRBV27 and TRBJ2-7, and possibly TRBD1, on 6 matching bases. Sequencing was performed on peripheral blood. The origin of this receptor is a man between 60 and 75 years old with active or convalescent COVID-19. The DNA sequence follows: TGTGCCAGCAAGCCCGACTTAACAGGGATGGAGCAGTACTTC. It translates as CASKPDLTGMEQYF.